The sequence of this T cell receptor beta chain was determined in a study of post-analysis software for immune sequencing data. Looking at the study overall: Relapsing-remitting, secondary progressive and progressive-relapsing multiple sclerosis were all included among the disease courses. General study points: Among multiple sclerosis patients, normalized Chao1 diversity was significantly below that of controls. Four to six TRBV segments were significantly more frequent in patients than in controls. TRBV5-6, TRBV5-1 and TRBV20-1 were among these segments.

Tagging with unique molecular identifiers was a feature of the TCR beta cDNA libraries. Each sample of roughly 0.9 to 10 million input T cells yielded around 500,000 cDNA molecules, so each molecule approximated one T cell. TCRdb itself ran the PCR reads through MiXCR, one entry per CDR3 protein. Of approximately 730,000 distinct CDR3 sequences in the sample, roughly 27% were seen once. This clonotype was counted ten times or more. No antigen is known for it. This CDR3 region has 11 residues. CDR1 is MNHEY and CDR2 is SVGEGT in the germline V gene. The receptor comes from a girl aged 10 to 17 with multiple sclerosis. J is TRBJ2-7 and V is TRBV6-2 or TRBV6-3, with D tentatively TRBD2 (5 bases). TRBJ2-5 matches the DNA end more closely, so the J call is doubtful. The source material was blood. The CDR3 loop is CASSWTETQYF. The CDR3 DNA is TGTGCCAGCAGTTGGACTGAGACCCAGTACTTC.